The clone carrying this T cell receptor beta chain was detected only a few times. Vbeta (60) and Jbeta (13) primers were used in the PCR. Profiled with immunoSEQ multiplex PCR; TCRdb holds only in-frame clones, not every one. Of 95,000 to 100,000 clones in the sample, roughly 79% are singletons; the top ten hold about 1.9%. This specimen belongs to a study of cytomegalovirus exposure and HLA in healthy donors. Germline V CDR1 and CDR2: SGHAT, FQNNGV. The CDR3 runs 14 residues. The germline V and J ends were trimmed by 3 bases and 3 bases, with 11 bases remaining between them. Sequenced input: PBMCs. This receptor was obtained from a woman aged 40 to 50 in good health and CMV-seronegative. The chain recombines TRBV11-2 with TRBJ1-1; D is perhaps TRBD1 (6 bases). The CDR3 region is CASSFTGPDTEAFF. The DNA for the CDR3 is TGTGCCAGCAGCTTCACAGGGCCCGACACTGAAGCTTTCTTT.